Included here is one T cell receptor (beta chain) sequence, with context. Its antigen remains unknown. CDR1 and CDR2 (germline): SNHLY, FYNNEI. Trimming removed 2 bases at V and 0 bases at J, with 11 bases between. CDR3 length: 16 residues. TCRdb reprocessed the multiplex PCR reads with MiXCR, giving one entry per CDR3 protein. Altogether 15,000 or so distinct CDR3 sequences are present, 55% being singletons, with the ten largest covering over 25%. These data are taken from a study of breast tumors, draining lymph nodes, adjacent tissues. General study findings and limits: Data fit most tumor T cells coming from lymph node, expanding in tumor.

The chain couples TRBV2 to TRBJ2-1, with unresolved D. The source of this sequence is a female donor with breast cancer. Some clones in this sample may be carry-over from other donors' samples. The sample taken for sequencing was tumor-adjacent breast tissue. CDR3 DNA sequence: TGTGCCAGCAGTGAAACACTCCCGAGCTCCTACAATGAGCAGTTCTTC. Protein product: CASSETLPSSYNEQFF.